A single T cell receptor (beta chain) is shown here with its context. Data came from immunoSEQ multiplex PCR; TCRdb stores just in-frame clones and leaves some out. The sample comprises more than 1,200,000 clones, less than 99% of which are singletons, and over 0.3% rests with the top ten. The data were obtained in a study of shared clonotypes between healthy human individuals. The ends were cut back, 1 base at V and 5 bases at J, with 9 bases in the middle. The CDR3 runs 14 residues. Germline V gene sequence: CDR1 SGHTA, CDR2 FQGNSA. The gene calls are TRBV7-2 and TRBJ1-5; D unclear. This receptor was identified in a man aged 25 to 40 in good health. The sample comprised naive CD4+ T cells sorted from blood. Subset: CD45RA+ positively selected. The CDR3 loop reads CASSLEPRDQPQHF. DNA of the CDR3: TGTGCCAGCAGCTTAGAGCCCCGGGATCAGCCCCAGCATTTT. The whole variable domain, remainder taken from reference TRBV7-2 and TRBJ1-5, is GAGVSQSPSNKVTEKGKDVELRCDPISGHTALYWYRQSLGQGLEFLIYFQGNSAPDKSGLPSDRFSAERTGGSVSTLTIQRTQQEDSAVYLCASSLEPRDQPQHFGDGTRLSIL.